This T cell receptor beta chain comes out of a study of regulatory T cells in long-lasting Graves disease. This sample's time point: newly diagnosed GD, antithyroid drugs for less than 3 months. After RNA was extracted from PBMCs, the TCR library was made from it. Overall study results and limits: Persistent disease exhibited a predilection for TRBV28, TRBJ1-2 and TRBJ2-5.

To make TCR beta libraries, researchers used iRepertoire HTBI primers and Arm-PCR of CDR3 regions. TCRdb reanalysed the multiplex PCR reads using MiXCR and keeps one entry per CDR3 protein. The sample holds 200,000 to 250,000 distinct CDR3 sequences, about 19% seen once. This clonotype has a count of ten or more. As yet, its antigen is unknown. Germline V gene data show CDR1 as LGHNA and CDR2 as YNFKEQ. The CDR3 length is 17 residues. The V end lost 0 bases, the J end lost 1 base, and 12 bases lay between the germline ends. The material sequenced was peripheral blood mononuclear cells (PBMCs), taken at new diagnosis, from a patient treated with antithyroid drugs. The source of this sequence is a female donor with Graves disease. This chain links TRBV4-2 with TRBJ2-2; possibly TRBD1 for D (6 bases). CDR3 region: CASSQDGQKENTGELFF. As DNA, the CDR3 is TGTGCCAGCAGCCAAGACGGACAGAAAGAGAACACCGGGGAGCTGTTTTTT.